What follows are 12 T cell receptor beta chains derived from one specimen sequenced in a study. TCRdb redid the calling of the 5' RACE reads with MiXCR, one entry per CDR3 protein. Here the sample spans 9,500 to 10,000 distinct CDR3 sequences, less than 15% being singletons. Cells sorted as Tregs were CD4+, CD25+ and CD127-/low. Sequencing was performed on Tregs sorted from blood. These receptors originate from a female donor with breast cancer.

Many counts were recorded for this clonotype. This rearrangement joins TRBV7-2 to TRBJ2-1, with 14 nucleotides matching TRBD2. After removal of 6 bases from V and 7 bases from J, the junction contained 2 bases not matched to a gene. The CDR3 has 14 amino acids. In germline, CDR1 is SGHTA, CDR2 FQGNSA. The CDR3 reads CASRTSGRGNEQFF. The DNA for the CDR3 is TGTGCCAGCAGGACTAGCGGGAGGGGAAATGAGCAGTTCTTC.

This clonotype was seen many times. V gene TRBV20-1 combines with J gene TRBJ1-5; tentatively, D is TRBD1 (6 bases). Germline-derived CDR1 and CDR2 are DFQATT and SNEGSKA (reference sequence). Trimming pared 6 bases from V and 5 bases from J, leaving 11 bases between. The CDR3 is 12 amino acids. CDR3: CSASAGDQPQHF. The DNA of the CDR3 is TGCAGTGCCTCCGCAGGGGATCAGCCCCAGCATTTT.

As for this clonotype: The junction shows a germline mismatch at one end, possibly a read error. The V gene is TRBV20-1, the J gene TRBJ2-2; 7 bases are a match to TRBD1. CDR3 length equals 17 residues. Germline CDR1 and CDR2: DFQATT and SNEGSKA (reference sequence). The CDR3 spells CSARDKGPGGKTGELFF. CDR3 coding DNA: TGCAGTGCCAGAGATAAAGGGCCAGGGGGAAAAACCGGGGAGCTGTTTTTT.

In this sample, this clonotype turned up many times. Since a much larger clone is just one base distant, this may be a read error. The genes are TRBV11-2 and TRBJ1-2, with D uncertain. From germline, CDR1 is SGHAT and CDR2 FQNNGV. The CDR3 length is 15 residues. The CDR3 loop is CASSPTGGPIYGYAF. The CDR3 bases are TGTGCCAGCAGCCCGACGGGCGGGCCGATCTATGGCTACGCCTTC.

A single count supports this clonotype. A read error may explain this, as a much larger clone is one base away. Since the CDR3 does not end with the conserved phenylalanine or tryptophan, this likely comes from a read error. The rearrangement links TRBV30 to TRBJ2-4, with a weak D call TRBD1 (6 bases). The CDR3 is 13 residues long. Germline CDR1 and CDR2: GTSNPN and SVGIG (reference sequence). V gave up 0 bases and J gave up 6 bases, with 9 bases separating them. CDR3 region: CAWSVRGGNIQYL. The CDR3 DNA reads TGTGCCTGGAGTGTCAGGGGCGGAAACATTCAGTACCTC.

A few counts support this clonotype. V usage is TRBV5-1 and J usage is TRBJ1-5, with a possible D match to TRBD1 (6 bases). Looked up from germline, CDR1 is SGHRS and CDR2 is YFSETQ. Trimming removed 4 bases at V and 4 bases at J, with 12 bases between. CDR3 length: 14 amino acids. The CDR3 bases are TGCGCCAGCAGCACAGGGACCCCTAATCAGCCCCAGCATTTT. Translated: CASSTGTPNQPQHF.

This clonotype is deemed medium-sized. This CDR3 reads CASKLAGVADEQFF. For the CDR3, the DNA is TGCGCCAGCAAACTAGCGGGAGTTGCGGATGAGCAGTTCTTC. This rearrangement joins TRBV5-1 to TRBJ2-1; 11 nucleotides agree with TRBD2. The CDR3 consists of 14 residues. The V and J ends lost 6 bases and 8 bases, in that order; junction bases with no gene match: 7. Germline CDR1 reads SGHRS; CDR2 reads YFSETQ.

At least ten counts were recorded for this clonotype. The rearrangement uses TRBV3-1 and TRBJ2-7, with D tentatively TRBD1 (5 bases). The CDR3 totals 14 residues. Germline CDR1 reads LGHDT; CDR2 reads YNNKEL (reference sequence). The V gene lost 4 bases and the J gene lost 3 bases, with 13 bases spanning the gap. CDR3 nucleotides: TGTGCCAGCAGCCGTACAGGAATCAACTACGAGCAGTACTTC. Its translation is CASSRTGINYEQYF.

By proportion, this clonotype is medium-sized. The chain joins TRBV12-3 or TRBV12-4 to TRBJ2-7; 10 bases map to TRBD1. V was clipped by 6 bases and J by 6 bases; unmatched bases: 5. This CDR3 has 13 amino acids. CDR3 nucleotides: TGTGCCAGCAGAGGGACAGGGGTAGGCGAGCAGTACTTC. Translating gives CASRGTGVGEQYF.

This clonotype was found a few times. This chain connects TRBV3-1 to TRBJ1-6; perhaps TRBD1 as D (5 bases). The germline V gene encodes CDR1 LGHDT and CDR2 YNNKEL (reference sequence). This CDR3 has 14 amino acids. V gave up 3 bases and J gave up 13 bases, with 16 bases separating them. The CDR3 sequence is CASSHGRGRLPLHF. DNA of the CDR3: TGTGCCAGCAGCCATGGTCGGGGCAGGCTTCCCCTCCACTTT. The full variable domain, its missing parts supplied by reference TRBV3-1 and TRBJ1-6, is DTAVSQTPKYLVTQMGNDKSIKCEQNLGHDTMYWYKQDSKKFLKIMFSYNNKELIINETVPNRFSPKSPDKAHLNLHINSLELGDSAVYFCASSHGRGRLPLHFGNGTRLTVT.

At least ten counts were recorded for this clonotype. V is TRBV12-3 or TRBV12-4 and J is TRBJ2-5, with D perhaps matching TRBD1 (5 bases). The CDR3 extends over 14 amino acids. V dropped 1 base and J dropped 2 bases, with 8 bases sitting between them. This CDR3 reads CASSLGQLQETQYF. In DNA form, the CDR3 reads TGTGCCAGCAGTTTAGGACAGCTTCAAGAGACCCAGTACTTC.

Notes on this clonotype: A much more abundant neighbour one base away suggests this may be a read error. The chain is built from TRBV12-3 or TRBV12-4 and TRBJ1-1, with a tentative D call TRBD1 (6 bases). V dropped 11 bases and J dropped 1 base, with 14 bases sitting between them. CDR3 length: 13 amino acids. The CDR3, as DNA: TGTGCCGGCGGGAAAGGGGGGAACACTGAAGCTTTCTTT. This codes for CAGGKGGNTEAFF.